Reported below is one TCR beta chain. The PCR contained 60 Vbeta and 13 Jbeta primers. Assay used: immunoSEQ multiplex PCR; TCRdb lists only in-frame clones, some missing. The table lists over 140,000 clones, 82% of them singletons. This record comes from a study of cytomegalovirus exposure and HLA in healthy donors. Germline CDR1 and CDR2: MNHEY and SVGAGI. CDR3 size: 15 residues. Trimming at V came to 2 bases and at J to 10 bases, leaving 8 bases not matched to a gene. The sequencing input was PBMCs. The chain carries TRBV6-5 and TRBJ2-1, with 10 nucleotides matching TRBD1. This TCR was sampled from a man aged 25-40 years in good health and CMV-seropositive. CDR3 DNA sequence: TGTGCCAGCAGTTACGGACAGGGGGTGGGCGGGGAGCAGTTCTTC. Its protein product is CASSYGQGVGGEQFF.